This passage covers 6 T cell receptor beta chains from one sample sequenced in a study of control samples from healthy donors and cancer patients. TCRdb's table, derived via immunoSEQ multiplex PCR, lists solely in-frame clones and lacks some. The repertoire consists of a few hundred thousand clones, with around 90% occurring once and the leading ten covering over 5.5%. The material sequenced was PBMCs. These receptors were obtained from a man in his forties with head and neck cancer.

This CDR3 is CASSPSGKVQPQHF. Here the CDR3 DNA reads TGTGCCAGCAGTCCCTCAGGGAAGGTTCAGCCCCAGCATTTT. V and J are TRBV6-5 and TRBJ1-5; tentatively, D is TRBD1 (5 bases). V shed 5 bases and J shed 6 bases, with 14 bases lying between them. The germline gives CDR1 MNHEY, CDR2 SVGAGI. The CDR3 loop spans 14 amino acids.

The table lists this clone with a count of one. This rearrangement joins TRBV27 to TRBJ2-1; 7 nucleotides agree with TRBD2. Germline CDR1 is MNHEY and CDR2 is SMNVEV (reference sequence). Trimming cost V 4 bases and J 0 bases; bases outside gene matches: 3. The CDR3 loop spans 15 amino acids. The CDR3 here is CASSSGGSSYNEQFF. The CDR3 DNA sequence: TGTGCCAGCAGTTCTGGCGGGAGCTCCTACAATGAGCAGTTCTTC.

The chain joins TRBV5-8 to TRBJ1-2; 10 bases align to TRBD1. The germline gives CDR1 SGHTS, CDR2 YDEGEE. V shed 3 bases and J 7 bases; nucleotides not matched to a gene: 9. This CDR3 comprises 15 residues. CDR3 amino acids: CASSSRPGQGFGYTF. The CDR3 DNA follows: TGTGCCAGCAGCTCCCGGCCGGGACAGGGGTTTGGCTACACCTTC.

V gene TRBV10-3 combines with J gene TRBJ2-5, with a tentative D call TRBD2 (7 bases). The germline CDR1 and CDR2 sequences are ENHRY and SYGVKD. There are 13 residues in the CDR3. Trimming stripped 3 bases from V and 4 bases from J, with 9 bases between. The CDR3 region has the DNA TGTGCCATCAGTGAACGGGGGGCAGAGACCCAGTACTTC. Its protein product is CAISERGAETQYF.

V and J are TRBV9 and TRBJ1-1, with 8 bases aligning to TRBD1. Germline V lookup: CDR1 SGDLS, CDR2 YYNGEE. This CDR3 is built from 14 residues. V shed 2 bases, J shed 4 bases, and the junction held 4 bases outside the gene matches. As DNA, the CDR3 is TGTGCCAGCAGCGTGACAGGGGAGGCCACTGAAGCTTTCTTT. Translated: CASSVTGEATEAFF.

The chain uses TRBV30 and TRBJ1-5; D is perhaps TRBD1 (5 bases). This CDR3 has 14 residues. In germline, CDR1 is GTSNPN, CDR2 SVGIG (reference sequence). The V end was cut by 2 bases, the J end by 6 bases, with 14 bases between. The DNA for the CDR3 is TGTGCCTGGAGTACCGACAGTGGACTTCAGCCCCAGCATTTT. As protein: CAWSTDSGLQPQHF. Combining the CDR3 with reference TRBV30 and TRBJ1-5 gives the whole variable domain SQTIHQWPATLVQPVGSPLSLECTVEGTSNPNLYWYRQAAGRGLQLLFYSVGIGQISSEVPQNLSASRPQDRQFILSSKKLLLSDSGFYLCAWSTDSGLQPQHFGDGTRLSIL.